A selection of T cell receptor beta chains follows, all from one sample in a study of read filtering for tumor transcriptome and immune sequencing. TCRdb analysed the reads with MiXCR anew, one entry per CDR3 protein. The table shows about 38,000 distinct CDR3 sequences, with roughly 13% occurring only once. The sample consisted of a population of CD138-negative cells sorted from bone marrow. These receptors all stem from a donor aged 40 or older with multiple myeloma. Both conserved end residues are part of each CDR3.

TRBV6-6 | 14 | CASSYAGFGETQYF
TRBV10-3 | 17 | CAISESTRGITNEKLFF
TRBV7-8 | 17 | CASSLSRTGGITGELFF
TRBV4-2 | 15 | CASSQDSTGAETQYF
TRBV29-1 | 13 | CSVDEGTSYEQYF
TRBV20-1 | 11 | CSAGQGLTQYF
TRBV5-1 | 15 | CASSLDQRVYNEQFF
TRBV28 | 14 | CASSSGTSAYEQYF
TRBV19 | 17 | CASSLLAGRLSTGELFF
TRBV21-1 | 21 | CASSKLDPGAAANYSNQPQHF
TRBV7-9 | 16 | CASSLFGRGLNQPQHF
TRBV28 | 13 | CATRDPQLYTQYF
TRBV15 | 13 | CATSRDTGFEQFF
TRBV6-2/TRBV6-3 | 11 | CASSWFNEQFF